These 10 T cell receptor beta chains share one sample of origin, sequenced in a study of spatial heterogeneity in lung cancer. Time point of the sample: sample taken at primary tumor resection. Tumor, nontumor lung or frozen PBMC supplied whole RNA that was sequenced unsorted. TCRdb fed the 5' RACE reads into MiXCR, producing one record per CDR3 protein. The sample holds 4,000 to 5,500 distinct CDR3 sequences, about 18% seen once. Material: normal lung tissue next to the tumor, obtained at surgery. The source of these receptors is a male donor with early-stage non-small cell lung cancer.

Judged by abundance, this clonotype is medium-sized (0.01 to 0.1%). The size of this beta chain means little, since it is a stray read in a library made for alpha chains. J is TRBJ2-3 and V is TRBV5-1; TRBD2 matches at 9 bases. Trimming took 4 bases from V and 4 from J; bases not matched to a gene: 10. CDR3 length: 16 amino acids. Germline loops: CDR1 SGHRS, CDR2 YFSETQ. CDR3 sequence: CASSRSVAGDSDTQYF. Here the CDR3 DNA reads TGCGCCAGCAGCCGCTCCGTAGCGGGGGACTCAGATACGCAGTATTTT. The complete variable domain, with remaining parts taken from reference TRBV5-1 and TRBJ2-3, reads KAGVTQTPRYLIKTRGQQVTLSCSPISGHRSVSWYQQTPGQGLQFLFEYFSETQRNKGNFPGRFSGRQFSNSRSEMNVSTLELGDSALYLCASSRSVAGDSDTQYFGPGTRLTVL.

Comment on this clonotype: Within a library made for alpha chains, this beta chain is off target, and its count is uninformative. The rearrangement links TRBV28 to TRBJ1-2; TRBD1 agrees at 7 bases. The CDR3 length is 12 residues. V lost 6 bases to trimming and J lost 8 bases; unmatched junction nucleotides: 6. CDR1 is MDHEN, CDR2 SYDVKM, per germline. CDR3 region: CASSEGALGYTF. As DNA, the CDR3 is TGTGCCAGCAGCGAGGGGGCGTTGGGCTACACCTTC.

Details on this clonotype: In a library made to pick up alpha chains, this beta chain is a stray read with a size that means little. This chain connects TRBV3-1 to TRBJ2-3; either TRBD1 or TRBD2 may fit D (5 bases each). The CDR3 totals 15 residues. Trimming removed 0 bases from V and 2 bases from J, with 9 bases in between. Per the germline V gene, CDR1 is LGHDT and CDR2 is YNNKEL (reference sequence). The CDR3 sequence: CASSQEGTATDTQYF. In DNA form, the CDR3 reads TGTGCCAGCAGCCAAGAAGGGACGGCCACAGATACGCAGTATTTT.

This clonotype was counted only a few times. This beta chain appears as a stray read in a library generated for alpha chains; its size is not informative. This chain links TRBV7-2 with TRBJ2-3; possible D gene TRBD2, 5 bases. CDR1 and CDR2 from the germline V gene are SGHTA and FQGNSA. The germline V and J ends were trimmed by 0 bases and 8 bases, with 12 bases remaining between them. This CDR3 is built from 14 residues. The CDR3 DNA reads TGTGCCAGCAGCTTAGCGTCGGGGTTCGCTACGCAGTATTTT. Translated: CASSLASGFATQYF.

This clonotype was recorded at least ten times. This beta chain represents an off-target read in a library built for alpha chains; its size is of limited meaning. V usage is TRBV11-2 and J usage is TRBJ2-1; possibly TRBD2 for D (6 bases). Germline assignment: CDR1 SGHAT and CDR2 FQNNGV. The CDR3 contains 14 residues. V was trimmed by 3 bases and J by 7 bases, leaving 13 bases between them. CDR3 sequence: CASSLTGLENEQFF. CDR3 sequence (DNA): TGTGCCAGCAGCTTGACGGGACTCGAGAATGAGCAGTTCTTC.

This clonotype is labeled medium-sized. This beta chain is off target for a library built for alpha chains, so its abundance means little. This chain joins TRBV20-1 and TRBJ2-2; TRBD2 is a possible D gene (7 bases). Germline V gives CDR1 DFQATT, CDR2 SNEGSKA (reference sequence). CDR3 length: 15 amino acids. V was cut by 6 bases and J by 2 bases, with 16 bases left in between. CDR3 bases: TGCAGTGCAGAACAGGGCGGGAGCAACACCGGGGAGCTGTTTTTT. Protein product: CSAEQGGSNTGELFF.

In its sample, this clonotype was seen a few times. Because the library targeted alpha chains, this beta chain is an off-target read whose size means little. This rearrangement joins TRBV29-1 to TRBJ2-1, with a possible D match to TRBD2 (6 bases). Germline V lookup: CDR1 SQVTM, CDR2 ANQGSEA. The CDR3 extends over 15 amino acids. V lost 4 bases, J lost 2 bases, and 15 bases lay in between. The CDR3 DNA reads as TGCAGCGTTGTAATCTCCCCGGGGGCCTACAATGAGCAGTTCTTC. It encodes CSVVISPGAYNEQFF.

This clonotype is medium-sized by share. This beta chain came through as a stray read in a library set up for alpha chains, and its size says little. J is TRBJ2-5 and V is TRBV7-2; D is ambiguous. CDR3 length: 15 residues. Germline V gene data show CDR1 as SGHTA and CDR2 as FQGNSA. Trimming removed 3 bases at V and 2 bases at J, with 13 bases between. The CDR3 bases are TGTGCCAGCAGCTTTCCAGGAGTAGAGCAAGAGACCCAGTACTTC. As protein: CASSFPGVEQETQYF.

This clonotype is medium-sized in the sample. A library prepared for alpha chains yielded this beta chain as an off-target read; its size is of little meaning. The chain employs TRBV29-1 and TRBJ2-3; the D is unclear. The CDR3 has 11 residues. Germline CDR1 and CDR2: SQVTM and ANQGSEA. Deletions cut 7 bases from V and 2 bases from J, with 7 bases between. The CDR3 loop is CSGKVTDTQYF. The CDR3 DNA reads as TGCAGCGGGAAGGTCACAGATACGCAGTATTTT.

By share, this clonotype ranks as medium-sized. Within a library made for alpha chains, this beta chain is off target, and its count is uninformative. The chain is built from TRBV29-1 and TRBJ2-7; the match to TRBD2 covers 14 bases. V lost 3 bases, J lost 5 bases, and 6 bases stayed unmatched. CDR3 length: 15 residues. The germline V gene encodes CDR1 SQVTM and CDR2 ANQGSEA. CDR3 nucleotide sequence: TGCAGCGTTGATGGGACTAGCGGGAGAAACCACGAGCAGTACTTC. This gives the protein CSVDGTSGRNHEQYF.